A selection of T cell receptor beta chains follows, all from one sample in a study of cytomegalovirus exposure and HLA in healthy donors. The protocol was immunoSEQ multiplex PCR, while the TCRdb copy is restricted to in-frame clones and leaves out a portion. The table lists 100,000 to 140,000 clones, roughly 82% of them singletons, with less than 3% in the top ten. The material sequenced was PBMCs. These receptors were collected from a man aged 25-45 years in good health and CMV-seropositive. The CDR3 runs from the conserved cysteine through the conserved F or W. The D gene is left open where the match is weak. Size values are once, few and many counts, or a class for expanded clones, and some rows have none.

j_call: TRBJ2-7
clone_size: -
d_call: TRBD1
v_call: TRBV6-1
cdr3_nt: TGTGCCAGCAGTAAACGACAGGGTCCCTACGAGCAGTACTTC
cdr3_aa: CASSKRQGPYEQYF

j_call: TRBJ2-2
clone_size: -
d_call: -
v_call: TRBV5-1
cdr3_nt: TGCGCCAGCAGAGCAGGGGCTACAACGAACACCGGGGAGCTGTTTTTT
cdr3_aa: CASRAGATTNTGELFF

j_call: TRBJ2-5
clone_size: -
d_call: TRBD2
v_call: TRBV10-3
cdr3_nt: TGTGCCATCAGTGTAACTAGCGGGGGGCAAGAGACCCAGTACTTC
cdr3_aa: CAISVTSGGQETQYF

j_call: TRBJ1-2
clone_size: -
d_call: -
v_call: TRBV1
cdr3_nt: TGCACCAGCAGCCAAGATTACAGGGGCTGTGGCTACACCTTC
cdr3_aa: CTSSQDYRGCGYTF

j_call: TRBJ2-1
clone_size: -
d_call: TRBD2
v_call: TRBV7-9
cdr3_nt: TGTGCCAGCAGCCGAGGGACTAGCGGGGTATTGACCTACAATGAGCAGTTCTTC
cdr3_aa: CASSRGTSGVLTYNEQFF

j_call: TRBJ2-7
clone_size: -
d_call: -
v_call: TRBV19
cdr3_nt: TGTGCCAGTAGTAGGGCTCGGTTCTACGAGCAGTACTTC
cdr3_aa: CASSRARFYEQYF

j_call: TRBJ2-2
clone_size: -
d_call: -
v_call: TRBV6-4
cdr3_nt: TGTGCCAGCAGTGTAAGAGTTAACACCGGGGAGCTGTTTTTT
cdr3_aa: CASSVRVNTGELFF

j_call: TRBJ2-5
clone_size: few
d_call: TRBD2
v_call: TRBV5-6
cdr3_nt: TGTGCCAGCAGCGGGACTAGCGGGGCACCGACCCAGTACTTC
cdr3_aa: CASSGTSGAPTQYF

j_call: TRBJ2-1
clone_size: -
d_call: -
v_call: TRBV7-2
cdr3_nt: TGTGCCAGCAGCTTAGGGCGGGGCCTCGGGAATGAGCAGTTCTTC
cdr3_aa: CASSLGRGLGNEQFF

j_call: TRBJ2-3
clone_size: -
d_call: TRBD2
v_call: TRBV6-1
cdr3_nt: TGTGCCAGCAGTGAATATAGCGGGGGGGCAGATACGCAGTATTTT
cdr3_aa: CASSEYSGGADTQYF

j_call: TRBJ2-7
clone_size: -
d_call: TRBD2
v_call: TRBV9
cdr3_nt: TGTGCCAGCAGCCCGCGGGGGGGCAACTACGAGCAGTACTTC
cdr3_aa: CASSPRGGNYEQYF

j_call: TRBJ1-2
clone_size: -
d_call: -
v_call: TRBV6-6
cdr3_nt: TGTGCCAGCAGTGGAGGACAGAGACCCTATGGCTACACCTTC
cdr3_aa: CASSGGQRPYGYTF

j_call: TRBJ2-1
clone_size: once
d_call: -
v_call: TRBV6-4
cdr3_nt: TGTGCCAGCAGTGCGGGGGACCTTTTTGGAGAGCAGTTCTTC
cdr3_aa: CASSAGDLFGEQFF

j_call: TRBJ1-6
clone_size: -
d_call: TRBD1
v_call: TRBV6-4
cdr3_nt: TGTGCCAGCAGTGTACAGGGGGCGAATTCACCCCTCCACTTT
cdr3_aa: CASSVQGANSPLHF

j_call: TRBJ2-6
clone_size: -
d_call: -
v_call: TRBV18
cdr3_nt: TGTGCCAGCTCACCCACCCAGGGGCCTGGGGCCAACGTCCTGACTTTC
cdr3_aa: CASSPTQGPGANVLTF

j_call: TRBJ1-4
clone_size: -
d_call: TRBD1
v_call: TRBV5-1
cdr3_nt: TGCGCCAGCAGCCAGACAGGGGGCGCGGGAGTTGAAAAACTGTTTTTT
cdr3_aa: CASSQTGGAGVEKLFF

j_call: TRBJ2-5
clone_size: -
d_call: -
v_call: TRBV18
cdr3_nt: TGTGCCAGCTCACGTGCGGAGGAAGAGACCCAGTACTTC
cdr3_aa: CASSRAEEETQYF

j_call: TRBJ2-7
clone_size: -
d_call: -
v_call: TRBV2
cdr3_nt: TGTGCCAGCAGTGAAGCTGGGGGGACTCCTTACGAGCAGTACTTC
cdr3_aa: CASSEAGGTPYEQYF

j_call: TRBJ2-7
clone_size: -
d_call: -
v_call: TRBV5-5
cdr3_nt: TGTGCCAGCAGCTCATCCCCTGGGGGGACAGTGAACTACGAGCAGTACTTC
cdr3_aa: CASSSSPGGTVNYEQYF

j_call: TRBJ2-3
clone_size: -
d_call: -
v_call: TRBV2
cdr3_nt: TGTGCCAGCAGTGAAGAGCTAGCCCACACAGATACGCAGTATTTT
cdr3_aa: CASSEELAHTDTQYF

j_call: TRBJ1-4
clone_size: -
d_call: -
v_call: TRBV30
cdr3_nt: TGTGCCTGGAGTGGAGCGCTGACTAATGAAAAACTGTTTTTT
cdr3_aa: CAWSGALTNEKLFF

j_call: TRBJ1-2
clone_size: -
d_call: TRBD1
v_call: TRBV6-5
cdr3_nt: TGTGCCAGCAGAAAGGAGGGGGCCTCTTTCTATGGCTACACCTTC
cdr3_aa: CASRKEGASFYGYTF

j_call: TRBJ2-7
clone_size: -
d_call: -
v_call: TRBV4-1
cdr3_nt: TGCGCCAGCAGCCAATTAGGGGCTTACGAGCAGTACTTC
cdr3_aa: CASSQLGAYEQYF

j_call: TRBJ2-1
clone_size: -
d_call: TRBD2
v_call: TRBV29-1
cdr3_nt: TGCAGCGTTGAAGGCGTAGCGGGGTTTTACAATGAGCAGTTCTTC
cdr3_aa: CSVEGVAGFYNEQFF

j_call: TRBJ1-3
clone_size: -
d_call: -
v_call: TRBV2
cdr3_nt: TGTGCCAGCAGGACAGGTGGAAACACCATATATTTT
cdr3_aa: CASRTGGNTIYF

j_call: TRBJ2-7
clone_size: few
d_call: -
v_call: TRBV19
cdr3_nt: TGTGCCAGTAGTATAGTGAGTTTTCGGGGGGCCCTCGCCCACGAGCAGTACTTC
cdr3_aa: CASSIVSFRGALAHEQYF

j_call: TRBJ2-3
clone_size: -
d_call: -
v_call: TRBV5-1
cdr3_nt: TGCGCCAGCAGCACCGGGACACTCACAGATACGCAGTATTTT
cdr3_aa: CASSTGTLTDTQYF

j_call: TRBJ2-1
clone_size: -
d_call: -
v_call: TRBV9
cdr3_nt: TGTGCCAGCAGCGTCGGCGTATCACAGTGGGACAATGAGCAGTTCTTC
cdr3_aa: CASSVGVSQWDNEQFF

j_call: TRBJ1-2
clone_size: once
d_call: -
v_call: TRBV7-9
cdr3_nt: TGTGCCAGCAGCCCAAGCCCTGGGCAGGGGAATGGCTACACCTTC
cdr3_aa: CASSPSPGQGNGYTF

j_call: TRBJ1-5
clone_size: -
d_call: -
v_call: TRBV15
cdr3_nt: TGTGCCACCAGCAGAGATATGTCCGCTAGTCAGCCCCAGCATTTT
cdr3_aa: CATSRDMSASQPQHF

j_call: TRBJ2-3
clone_size: -
d_call: TRBD2
v_call: TRBV11-2
cdr3_nt: TGTGCCAGCAGCCGACGGGAGGAACCTAGCACAGATACGCAGTATTTT
cdr3_aa: CASSRREEPSTDTQYF

j_call: TRBJ1-6
clone_size: -
d_call: -
v_call: TRBV6-4
cdr3_nt: TGTGCCAGCAGTGACAACGGACTCTATAATTCACCCCTCCACTTT
cdr3_aa: CASSDNGLYNSPLHF

j_call: TRBJ2-1
clone_size: -
d_call: -
v_call: TRBV7-8
cdr3_nt: TGTGCCAGCAGCCCAACCCGACAGGGAGGCGGTGAGCAGTTCTTC
cdr3_aa: CASSPTRQGGGEQFF